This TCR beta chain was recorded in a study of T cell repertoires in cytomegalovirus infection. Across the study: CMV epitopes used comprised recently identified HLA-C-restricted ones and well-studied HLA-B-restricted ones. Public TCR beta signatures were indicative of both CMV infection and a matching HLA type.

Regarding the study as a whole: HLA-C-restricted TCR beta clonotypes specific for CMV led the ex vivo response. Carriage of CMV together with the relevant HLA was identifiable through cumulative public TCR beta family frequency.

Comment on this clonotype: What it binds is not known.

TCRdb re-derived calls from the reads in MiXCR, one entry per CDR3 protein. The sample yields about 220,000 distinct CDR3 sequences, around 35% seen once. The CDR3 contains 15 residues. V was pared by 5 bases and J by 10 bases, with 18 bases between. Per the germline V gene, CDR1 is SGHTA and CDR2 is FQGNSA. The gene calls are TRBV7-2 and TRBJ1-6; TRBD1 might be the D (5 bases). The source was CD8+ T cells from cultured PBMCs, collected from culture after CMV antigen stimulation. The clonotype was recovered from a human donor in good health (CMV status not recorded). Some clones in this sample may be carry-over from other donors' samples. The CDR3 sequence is CASSHFGQGQSPLHF. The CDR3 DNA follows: TGTGCCAGCAGCCATTTTGGGCAGGGTCAGTCACCCCTCCACTTT.